The rows below give T cell receptor beta chains drawn from one sample of a study of cytomegalovirus exposure and HLA in healthy donors. Here immunoSEQ multiplex PCR was the method, and the copy in TCRdb shows in-frame clones only, minus some. The sample lists approximately 260,000 clones, over 90% seen once, with 1.7% in the top ten. The sequenced material came from PBMCs. These TCRs come from a girl aged 2 to 10 in good health and CMV-seronegative. CDR3s include the opening cysteine and the closing phenylalanine or tryptophan. D genes are given only for firm matches. Clone size, where shown, is once, few, many, or a class for clones that have expanded.

J	V	size	D	DNA	CDR3
TRBJ2-5	TRBV7-2	.	.	TGTGCCAGCACTCTCCGGGGTAAAGAGACCCAGTACTTC	CASTLRGKETQYF
TRBJ1-1	TRBV5-4	.	.	TGTGCCAGCAGCCAGGGAGGCGAAGCTTTCTTT	CASSQGGEAFF
TRBJ2-7	TRBV13	once	.	TGTGCCAGCAGCCCCCAGACAGGCCGGGAGCAGTACTTC	CASSPQTGREQYF
TRBJ1-4	TRBV15	.	TRBD1	TGTGCCACCAGAGGGTCCGGGACAGGTATTGAAAAACTGTTTTTT	CATRGSGTGIEKLFF
TRBJ1-1	TRBV28	.	TRBD1	TGTGCCAGCAGTTTATACAACCGACAGGGGGGAGGCGAAGCTTTCTTT	CASSLYNRQGGGEAFF
TRBJ2-5	TRBV7-2	.	.	TGTGCCAGCAGCTCCCGGCGTGAGGTTGAAGAGACCCAGTACTTC	CASSSRREVEETQYF
TRBJ1-6	TRBV5-1	.	TRBD1	TGCGCCAGCAGCCAAAGGACAGGGGAAAATTCACCCCTCCACTTT	CASSQRTGENSPLHF
TRBJ2-2	TRBV25-1	.	TRBD1	TGTGCCAGCAGCTTCGCGGGGACAGGGAAGACCGGGGAGCTGTTTTTT	CASSFAGTGKTGELFF
TRBJ2-5	TRBV13	few	TRBD1	TGTGCCAGCAAGGGGGCCTATGAGACCCAGTACTTC	CASKGAYETQYF
TRBJ1-6	TRBV6-5	.	TRBD1	TGTGCCAGCAGTTACATGGGACAGGTTGATAATTCACCCCTCCACTTT	CASSYMGQVDNSPLHF
TRBJ2-7	TRBV19	.	.	TGTGCCAGTAACGACGGAGGTTACTACGAGCAGTACTTC	CASNDGGYYEQYF
TRBJ2-7	TRBV28	.	.	TGTGCCAGCAGCCCCGATCTATACTCCTACGAGCAGTACTTC	CASSPDLYSYEQYF
TRBJ2-7	TRBV2	.	TRBD1	TGTGCCAGCCGTGGGGACAGCTTCTACGAGCAGTACTTC	CASRGDSFYEQYF
TRBJ2-7	TRBV6-5	.	TRBD2	TGTGCCAGCAGTTCGACTAGCGGGAAAATATCCGAGCAGTACTTC	CASSSTSGKISEQYF
TRBJ1-1	TRBV6-5	.	.	TGTGCCAGCAGTTACTCAGGGAGGAATACTGAAGCTTTCTTT	CASSYSGRNTEAFF
TRBJ2-7	TRBV9	.	TRBD1	TGTGCCAGCAGCGTAGCGACAGGGGCCGAGCAGTACTTC	CASSVATGAEQYF
TRBJ1-6	TRBV28	once	TRBD1	TGTGCCAGCAACGTGGGACAGGGTAATTCACCCCTCCACTTT	CASNVGQGNSPLHF
TRBJ2-2	TRBV7-2	.	TRBD2	TGTGCCAGCAGCTCACCTCGCGGGGGGACCGGGGAGCTGTTTTTT	CASSSPRGGTGELFF
TRBJ1-2	TRBV30	.	TRBD1	TGTGCCTGTTCTACAGGGGGCCGGCCAGGCTACACCTTC	CACSTGGRPGYTF
TRBJ2-1	TRBV9	.	TRBD2	TGTGCCAGCAGCACACCCCGGACTAGCGGGGGGGCCAATGAGCAGTTCTTC	CASSTPRTSGGANEQFF
TRBJ2-7	TRBV5-6	.	.	TGTGCCAGCAGCTTGGAGGGCGGGTTCTTCCCCAACGAGCAGTACTTC	CASSLEGGFFPNEQYF
TRBJ1-1	TRBV10-2	.	.	TGCGCCAGCAGTGAGACTGGCACTGAAGCTTTCTTT	CASSETGTEAFF
TRBJ2-5	TRBV29-1	.	TRBD1	TGCAGCGTTGAAGAGGACAGGGGGGAGACCCAGTACTTC	CSVEEDRGETQYF
TRBJ2-1	TRBV2	.	.	TGTGCCAGCACTAGGGGGGGACTGAGCTCCTACAATGAGCAGTTCTTC	CASTRGGLSSYNEQFF
TRBJ2-3	TRBV6-1	.	TRBD2	TGTGCCAGCAGTGAAGTAGCGGGGGGCCTGAAAACAGATACGCAGTATTTT	CASSEVAGGLKTDTQYF
TRBJ1-2	TRBV4-1	.	TRBD1	TGCGCCAGCAGCCAAGTGGGACAGGGTAATTGGTTTGGCTACACCTTC	CASSQVGQGNWFGYTF
TRBJ1-5	TRBV7-9	.	TRBD1	TGTGCCAGCAGCTTCGCCCAGGGGGCGTCTCAGCCCCAGCATTTT	CASSFAQGASQPQHF
TRBJ2-1	TRBV27	.	TRBD2	TGTGCCAGCAGTTTAAATTTACTAGCGGGGGATTCCTACAATGAGCAGTTCTTC	CASSLNLLAGDSYNEQFF
TRBJ2-1	TRBV6-5	.	TRBD2	TGTGCCAGCAGATCCGGGACTAGCAGATACAATGAGCAGTTCTTC	CASRSGTSRYNEQFF
TRBJ2-7	TRBV4-1	.	TRBD2	TGCGCCAGCAGCCAAGTCGGGAGGGGTCGAAACGAGCAGTACTTC	CASSQVGRGRNEQYF
TRBJ1-2	TRBV6-5	few	.	TGTGCCAGCAGTTACTCGACGGGGGGGGGCTACACCTTC	CASSYSTGGGYTF
TRBJ1-1	TRBV7-9	.	.	TGTGCCAGCAGACCCGGGACTCCCAACACTGAAGCTTTCTTT	CASRPGTPNTEAFF
TRBJ2-1	TRBV4-2	.	TRBD2	TGTGCCAGCAGCCAGTTCGGGGGGAGCTCCTACAATGAGCAGTTCTTC	CASSQFGGSSYNEQFF
TRBJ1-1	TRBV18	.	.	TGTGCCAGCTCACCACAAGGGTATTCGCGGGACACTGAAGCTTTCTTT	CASSPQGYSRDTEAFF
TRBJ2-7	TRBV30	.	.	TGTGCCTGGACGGACGGGACCTACGAGCAGTACTTC	CAWTDGTYEQYF